This entry is about one TCR beta chain. Its target is not known. J was trimmed by 6 bases and V by 3 bases; bases with no gene match: 8. CDR1 and CDR2 from the germline V gene are SGHRS and YFSETQ. The CDR3 length is 15 residues. This record comes from a study of cytomegalovirus exposure and HLA in healthy donors. The study's findings and limits: Being indistinguishable, some V segments were excluded, TRBV6-2 and TRBV6-3 among them. In a later analysis, most CMV-associated TCR beta chains appeared HLA-restricted. The authors enumerated 150 to 200 TCR beta chains as linked to cytomegalovirus.

The primer mix had 60 Vbeta and 13 Jbeta primers. Using immunoSEQ multiplex PCR, the repertoire was profiled, and TCRdb retains in-frame clones only, with some absent. The sample carries some 270,000 clones, 80% to 95% recorded once. The sequence was obtained from a girl aged 2 to 10 in good health and CMV-seronegative. The rearrangement joins TRBV5-1 to TRBJ2-3; the match to TRBD2 covers 9 bases. The specimen was PBMCs. For the CDR3, the DNA is TGCGCCAGCAGCTCCACTAGCGGGCCCCCCGATACGCAGTATTTT. Amino acid sequence: CASSSTSGPPDTQYF.